This TCR beta chain emerged from a study of shared clonotypes between healthy human individuals. Terminally differentiated effector memory CD45RA+ cells were left out of the naive CD8 fraction, which was CD45RO-negative and positively selected for CCR7. To note about this clone: The antigen remains undetermined.

Whole-study results and caveats: The four-donor shared clonotypes exceeded non-shared clonotypes in generation probability, with non-shared ones scoring lower.

Sequenced by immunoSEQ multiplex PCR; TCRdb stores in-frame clones only, minus some. This table has approximately 810,000 clones, around 92% appearing once. CDR1 and CDR2 from the germline V gene are SGDLS and YYNGEE. The CDR3 is 15 residues long. With V trimmed by 0 bases and J by 4 bases, 7 bases remained unmatched. The sequenced sample consisted of naive CD8+ T cells sorted from blood. This sequence was found in a man aged 30 to 45 in good health. V and J are TRBV9 and TRBJ2-7; TRBD1 matches 7 bases. The CDR3 nucleotides are TGTGCCAGCAGCGTAGGGACAGGCCCAGATTACGAGCAGTACTTC. It codes for CASSVGTGPDYEQYF. Drawing the rest from reference TRBV9 and TRBJ2-7, the complete variable domain is DSGVTQTPKHLITATGQRVTLRCSPRSGDLSVYWYQQSLDQGLQFLIQYYNGEERAKGNILERFSAQQFPDLHSELNLSSLELGDSALYFCASSVGTGPDYEQYFGPGTRLTVT.